This T cell receptor (beta chain) emerged from a study of T cell responses to AZD1222 COVID-19 vaccine. Study-wide context: Pooled together were second doses at about 4 or about 12 weeks. General study findings and limits: Breadth and depth of Spike-specific TCRs rose after two AZD1222 doses. Repertoires in all cases were sampled only once the peak T cell response had passed.

The repertoire was sequenced with immunoSEQ multiplex PCR; TCRdb's copy has only in-frame clones and lacks some. Among roughly 150,000 clones listed, approximately 93% were seen once. The table lists this clone with a few counts. Its antigen is not known. V dropped 5 bases and J dropped 0 bases, with 5 bases sitting between them. The CDR3 has 12 residues. CDR1 is SGHRS, CDR2 YFSETQ, per germline. The chain links TRBV5-1 to TRBJ2-5, with D possibly TRBD2 on 5 matching bases. Material: peripheral blood, obtained on day 0 of AZD1222 vaccination. The TCR originated in an adult in good health. The CDR3 sequence is CASRDYQETQYF. The CDR3 nucleotides read TGCGCCAGCAGGGACTACCAAGAGACCCAGTACTTC.